The present TCR beta chain was sequenced within a study of a mutant IDH1 vaccine in newly diagnosed glioma. Turning to the study itself: Commencement of vaccination occurred 4-6 weeks following radiotherapy alone, or concurrently with temozolomide cycles. It was radiotherapy, temozolomide, or both that patients received previously, with most receiving both.

General observations from the study: In just under 95% of patients, immune responses induced by the vaccine occurred.

From germline, CDR1 is SGHNT and CDR2 YENEEA. The length of the CDR3 is 14 residues. The V and J ends lost 3 bases and 2 bases, in that order; junction bases with no gene match: 2. Profiled with immunoSEQ multiplex PCR; TCRdb holds only in-frame clones, not every one. The sample has 40,000 or so clones, 75% to 85% seen once. Time point given: week 5, during vaccination. Vaccination used 300 ug of mutant IDH1 20-mer peptide per dose, with topical imiquimod. Each tumor in the donors was a new WHO grade 3 or 4 astrocytoma, IDH1-mutant and ATRX-lost. With regard to this clone: Its antigen remains unidentified.

V is TRBV11-3 and J is TRBJ2-5, with 8 bases matching TRBD2. The source was PBMCs, collected from a glioma patient whose treatment included an IDH1 peptide vaccine. The sequence was obtained from a man between 40 and 49 years old with glioma. CDR3 bases: TGTGCCAGCAGCTTCGGGGGGGATCAAGAGACCCAGTACTTC. Its protein is CASSFGGDQETQYF.